This is a list of T cell receptor beta chains from one sample in a study of immune evolution from preneoplasia to lung adenocarcinoma. Data came from immunoSEQ multiplex PCR; TCRdb stores just in-frame clones and leaves some out. The sample has over 2,000 clones, just under 80% seen once. Source material: FFPE normal lung tissue adjacent to the tumor. All receptors come from a person between 60 and 70 years old with lung adenocarcinoma. Each CDR3 is given with its conserved first and last residue. A D gene is named only where the DNA matches it firmly. A clone size is listed for some rows: how often the clone was seen (once, few, many), or a class if it is expanded.

cdr3_nt: TGTGCCAGCAGCTCGGGACAGGGGTTAGGCTACACCTTC; cdr3_aa: CASSSGQGLGYTF; v_call: TRBV11-1; d_call: TRBD1; j_call: TRBJ1-2; clone_size: few
cdr3_nt: TGCGCCAGCAGCCCGGGACTAGCGGGGGGGCTCACAGATACGCAGTATTTT; cdr3_aa: CASSPGLAGGLTDTQYF; v_call: TRBV5-1; d_call: TRBD2; j_call: TRBJ2-3; clone_size: NA
cdr3_nt: TGTGCCAGTAGCCCGGGCCTGCGATATCAGCCCCAGCATTTT; cdr3_aa: CASSPGLRYQPQHF; v_call: TRBV19; d_call: NA; j_call: TRBJ1-5; clone_size: NA
cdr3_nt: TGTGCCAGCAGTGAAGAGGGACTGGACTTGGAAGCTTTCTTT; cdr3_aa: CASSEEGLDLEAFF; v_call: TRBV2; d_call: NA; j_call: TRBJ1-1; clone_size: NA
cdr3_nt: TGTGCCAGCAGTGAAGAGAGACACACCGGGGAGCTGTTTTTT; cdr3_aa: CASSEERHTGELFF; v_call: TRBV6-1; d_call: NA; j_call: TRBJ2-2; clone_size: NA
cdr3_nt: TGTGCCAGCAGCTTAGGAGGGACAGGGAAGCCCCAGCATTTT; cdr3_aa: CASSLGGTGKPQHF; v_call: TRBV7-9; d_call: TRBD1; j_call: TRBJ1-5; clone_size: NA
cdr3_nt: TGTGCCAGCAGTGAAATGGCTAGCGGGAGCTCAGATACGCAGTATTTT; cdr3_aa: CASSEMASGSSDTQYF; v_call: TRBV6-1; d_call: TRBD2; j_call: TRBJ2-3; clone_size: NA
cdr3_nt: TGTGCCAGCGGCGGTCAGGTCAATGAAAAACTGTTTTTT; cdr3_aa: CASGGQVNEKLFF; v_call: TRBV2; d_call: NA; j_call: TRBJ1-4; clone_size: NA
cdr3_nt: TGCAGCGTCCCGAAACAGACGAACACTGAAGCTTTCTTT; cdr3_aa: CSVPKQTNTEAFF; v_call: TRBV29-1; d_call: NA; j_call: TRBJ1-1; clone_size: few
cdr3_nt: TGTGCCAGTAGTGGACGGGAGGGTAGAGAGACCCAGTACTTC; cdr3_aa: CASSGREGRETQYF; v_call: TRBV19; d_call: TRBD2; j_call: TRBJ2-5; clone_size: NA
cdr3_nt: TGTGCCAGCAGCCCGACTAGCCGCACAGATGATACGCAGTATTTT; cdr3_aa: CASSPTSRTDDTQYF; v_call: TRBV9; d_call: TRBD2; j_call: TRBJ2-3; clone_size: NA
cdr3_nt: TGTGCCAGCGCTCCATCCAATGAGCAGTTCTTC; cdr3_aa: CASAPSNEQFF; v_call: TRBV28; d_call: NA; j_call: TRBJ2-1; clone_size: NA
cdr3_nt: TGTGCCATCACCCCGGGACAGGGGTATGGCTACACCTTC; cdr3_aa: CAITPGQGYGYTF; v_call: TRBV10-3; d_call: TRBD1; j_call: TRBJ1-2; clone_size: NA
cdr3_nt: TGTGCCAGCACAGGAAGAAGTGAAAAACTGTTTTTT; cdr3_aa: CASTGRSEKLFF; v_call: TRBV7-3; d_call: NA; j_call: TRBJ1-4; clone_size: few
cdr3_nt: TGTGCCAGCTCGCCCACGGGGGCGGGGAACTACGAGCAGTACTTC; cdr3_aa: CASSPTGAGNYEQYF; v_call: TRBV18; d_call: NA; j_call: TRBJ2-7; clone_size: once
cdr3_nt: TGTGCCAGCAGTCCTAACAGGGGTCGGGGGTACGAGCAGTACTTC; cdr3_aa: CASSPNRGRGYEQYF; v_call: TRBV6-6; d_call: NA; j_call: TRBJ2-7; clone_size: NA